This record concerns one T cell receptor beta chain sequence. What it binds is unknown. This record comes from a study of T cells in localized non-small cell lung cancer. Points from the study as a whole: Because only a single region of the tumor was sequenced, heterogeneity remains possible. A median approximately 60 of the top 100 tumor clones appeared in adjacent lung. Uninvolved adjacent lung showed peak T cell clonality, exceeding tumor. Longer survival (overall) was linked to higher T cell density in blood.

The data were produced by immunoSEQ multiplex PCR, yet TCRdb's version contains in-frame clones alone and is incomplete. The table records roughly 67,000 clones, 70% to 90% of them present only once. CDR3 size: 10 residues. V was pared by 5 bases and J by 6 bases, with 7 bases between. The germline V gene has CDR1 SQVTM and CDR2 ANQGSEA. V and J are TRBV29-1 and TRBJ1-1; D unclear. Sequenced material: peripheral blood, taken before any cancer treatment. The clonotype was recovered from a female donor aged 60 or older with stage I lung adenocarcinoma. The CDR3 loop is CSVYNAEAFF. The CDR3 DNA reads TGCAGCGTTTATAACGCTGAAGCTTTCTTT.